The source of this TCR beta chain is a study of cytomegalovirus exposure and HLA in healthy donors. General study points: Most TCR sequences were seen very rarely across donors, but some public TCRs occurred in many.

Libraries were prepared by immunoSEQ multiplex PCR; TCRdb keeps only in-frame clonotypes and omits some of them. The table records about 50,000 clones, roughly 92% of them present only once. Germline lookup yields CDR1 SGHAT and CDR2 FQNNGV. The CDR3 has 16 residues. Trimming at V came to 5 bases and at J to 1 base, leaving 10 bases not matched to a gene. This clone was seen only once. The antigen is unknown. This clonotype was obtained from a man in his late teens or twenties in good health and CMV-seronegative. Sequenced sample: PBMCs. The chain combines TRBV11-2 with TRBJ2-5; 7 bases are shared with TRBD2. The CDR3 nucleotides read TGTGCCAGCAGCGCCTGGGCGGGAGTGATCCAAGAGACCCAGTACTTC. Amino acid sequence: CASSAWAGVIQETQYF.